One and the same sample provided the 21 T cell receptor beta chains below, sequenced in a study of T cells in narcolepsy. Sequenced by immunoSEQ multiplex PCR; TCRdb stores in-frame clones only, minus some. The sample lists more than 10,000 clones; around 70% were seen once. Sequencing input: CD45RA- memory CD8+ T cells from PBMCs. The receptors come from a human donor with narcolepsy.

V is TRBV11-2 and J is TRBJ2-3; no reliable D call. In germline, CDR1 is SGHAT, CDR2 FQNNGV. The V gene lost 5 bases and the J gene lost 2 bases, with 8 bases spanning the gap. There are 13 residues in the CDR3. The CDR3 region is CASSVRATDTQYF. CDR3 bases: TGTGCCAGCAGCGTAAGGGCCACAGATACGCAGTATTTT.

The gene calls are TRBV15 and TRBJ2-1; weak D call: TRBD2 (5 bases). Germline V lookup: CDR1 LNHNV, CDR2 YYDKDF (reference sequence). V gave up 9 bases and J gave up 4 bases, with 13 bases separating them. The CDR3 consists of 13 residues. CDR3 amino acids: CATGSSIYNEQFF. Here the CDR3 DNA reads TGTGCCACGGGGAGCAGTATATACAATGAGCAGTTCTTC.

V gene TRBV29-1 combines with J gene TRBJ1-1; a weak D match, TRBD1 (5 bases). Germline-derived CDR1 and CDR2 are SQVTM and ANQGSEA. The V gene lost 4 bases and the J gene lost 7 bases, with 10 bases spanning the gap. The CDR3 loop spans 11 amino acids. CDR3 sequence reads: CSVGPGYEAFF. As DNA, the CDR3 is TGCAGCGTTGGCCCAGGGTATGAAGCTTTCTTT.

The CDR3 sequence is CASCGPREETQYF. The CDR3, as DNA: TGTGCCTCCTGTGGGCCTAGGGAAGAGACCCAGTACTTC. V gene TRBV2 combines with J gene TRBJ2-5, with D unresolved. This CDR3 has 13 amino acids. Trimming shortened V by 11 bases and J by 3 bases, and 16 bases separated the two germline ends. CDR1 and CDR2 (germline): SNHLY, FYNNEI. Drawing the rest from reference TRBV2 and TRBJ2-5, the complete variable domain is EPEVTQTPSHQVTQMGQEVILRCVPISNHLYFYWYRQILGQKVEFLVSFYNNEISEKSEIFDDQFSVERPDGSNFTLKIRSTKLEDSAMYFCASCGPREETQYFGPGTRLLVL.

The V call is TRBV27, the J call TRBJ1-4, with 9 bases identical to TRBD1. The CDR3 totals 13 residues. V was pared by 5 bases and J by 7 bases, with 2 bases of the junction left unmatched. Germline CDR1 and CDR2: MNHEY and SMNVEV (reference sequence). CDR3 nucleotides: TGTGCCAGCAGTCGGACAGGGGTTGAAAAACTGTTTTTT. Translation gives CASSRTGVEKLFF.

There are a few counts of this clone. J is TRBJ1-1 and V is TRBV11-3, with a tentative D call TRBD1 (5 bases). CDR3 length: 13 residues. The V end lost 6 bases, the J end lost 10 bases, and 18 bases lay between the germline ends. Germline V gives CDR1 SGHNT, CDR2 YENEEA. CDR3 in amino acids: CASRSRDPLGAFF. DNA for the CDR3: TGTGCCAGCAGGAGCCGGGACCCTCTGGGAGCTTTCTTT.

The chain combines TRBV25-1 with TRBJ1-1; TRBD1 aligns across 8 bases. This CDR3 contains 14 residues. CDR1 and CDR2 (germline): MGHDK, SYGVNS. With 2 bases clipped from V and 4 bases from J, the junction kept 3 bases outside the gene matches. As DNA, the CDR3 is TGTGCCAGCAGTGAAGGACAGGGTTCCACTGAAGCTTTCTTT. Amino acid sequence: CASSEGQGSTEAFF.

In its sample, this clone was seen a few times. The chain is built from TRBV6-1 and TRBJ2-1; tentatively, D is TRBD1 or TRBD2 (5 bases each). Germline loops: CDR1 MNHNS, CDR2 SASEGT. The CDR3 extends over 14 amino acids. V lost 1 base to trimming and J lost 7 bases, with 11 bases between them. CDR3 loop: CASSEGDGRNEQFF. In DNA form, the CDR3 reads TGTGCCAGCAGTGAAGGGGACGGTCGGAATGAGCAGTTCTTC.

J is TRBJ2-3 and V is TRBV14; no firm D call. CDR1 is SGHDN, CDR2 FVKESK, per germline. V dropped 0 bases and J dropped 5 bases, with 12 bases sitting between them. The CDR3 totals 15 residues. In DNA, the CDR3 is TGTGCCAGCAGCCAAGACTACCAACCCGGAGATACGCAGTATTTT. This codes for CASSQDYQPGDTQYF.

In nucleotides, the CDR3 is TGTGCCAGCAGTGTAGGACAGGGCAACTATGGCTACACCTTC. Its translation is CASSVGQGNYGYTF. V gene TRBV28 combines with J gene TRBJ1-2; 8 bases line up with TRBD1. V lost 5 bases, J lost 2 bases, and 4 bases stayed unmatched. This CDR3 spans 14 amino acids. Per germline, CDR1 MDHEN and CDR2 SYDVKM.

The chain joins TRBV5-8 to TRBJ2-3; 9 positions match TRBD1. Germline values: CDR1 SGHTS, CDR2 YDEGEE. The CDR3 runs to 14 residues. Losses at the gene ends were 4 bases for V and 3 bases for J; bases not matched to a gene: 3. CDR3 coding DNA: TGTGCCAGCAGCAGCGGGACAGGGACAGATACGCAGTATTTT. Protein: CASSSGTGTDTQYF. The complete variable domain, with remaining parts taken from reference TRBV5-8 and TRBJ2-3, reads EAGVTQSPTHLIKTRGQQATLRCSPISGHTSVYWYQQALGLGLQFLLWYDEGEERNRGNFPPRFSGRQFPNYSSELNVNALELEDSALYLCASSSGTGTDTQYFGPGTRLTVL.

This sequence joins TRBV27 and TRBJ2-5; 7 nucleotides align to TRBD2. CDR1 and CDR2 from the germline V gene are MNHEY and SMNVEV (reference sequence). Germline trimming cut 4 bases from V and 11 bases from J; bases unmatched to any gene: 10. This CDR3 is 13 amino acids long. Written as DNA, the CDR3 is TGTGCCAGCAGTTACTCGGGGGGTGAGGAGCAGTACTTC. It codes for CASSYSGGEEQYF.

This chain joins TRBV6-1 and TRBJ2-5; D is unresolved. There are 18 residues in the CDR3. Between the trimmed V and J ends, which lost 0 bases and 2 bases, there was a span of 19 bases. Germline V gene sequence: CDR1 MNHNS, CDR2 SASEGT. Here the CDR3 reads CASSEAVGYRNFQETQYF. The CDR3 DNA reads as TGTGCCAGCAGTGAAGCCGTTGGCTACAGAAATTTTCAAGAGACCCAGTACTTC.

This clone has a handful of counts. V and J are TRBV11-2 and TRBJ1-6, with D maybe TRBD1 (5 bases). The germline V gene has CDR1 SGHAT and CDR2 FQNNGV. The CDR3 loop spans 14 amino acids. V was pared by 4 bases and J by 8 bases, with 12 bases between. CDR3 sequence (DNA): TGTGCCAGCAGCTCCGTCGCGGGGGATTCACCCCTCCACTTT. Translating gives CASSSVAGDSPLHF.

The CDR3 reads CASSLEGIPPRETQYF. The CDR3 DNA follows: TGTGCCAGCAGCTTGGAAGGAATCCCCCCAAGGGAGACCCAGTACTTC. J is TRBJ2-5 and V is TRBV11-2; D is undetermined. V gave up 3 bases and J gave up 5 bases, with 19 bases separating them. Germline values: CDR1 SGHAT, CDR2 FQNNGV. The CDR3 covers 16 residues.

The genes are TRBV27 and TRBJ2-5; 9 bases map to TRBD1. The germline CDR1 and CDR2 sequences are MNHEY and SMNVEV (reference sequence). The V gene end was trimmed by 6 bases and the J gene end by 5 bases; junction bases not matched to a gene: 7. This CDR3 has 14 amino acids. Written as DNA, the CDR3 is TGTGCCAGCAGCCGGGACAGGGCGAGCGAGACCCAGTACTTC. As protein: CASSRDRASETQYF.

The CDR3 DNA is TGTGCCAGCAGCTATATCAATGAGCAGTTCTTC. It yields the protein CASSYINEQFF. The chain recombines TRBV7-2 with TRBJ2-1; D is ambiguous. The CDR3 sequence is 11 residues long. Germline loops: CDR1 SGHTA, CDR2 FQGNSA. V lost 4 bases, J lost 6 bases, and 4 bases lay in between.

Written as DNA, the CDR3 is TGTGCCAGCAGCGAGATGGTAGCGGGGTGGGGACCCTTGTCCTACAATGAGCAGTTCTTC. Encoded protein: CASSEMVAGWGPLSYNEQFF. The chain couples TRBV9 to TRBJ2-1; 8 positions agree with TRBD2. Trimming cost V 3 bases and J 1 base; bases outside gene matches: 18. The CDR3 length is 20 residues. Germline V gene lookup returns CDR1 SGDLS and CDR2 YYNGEE.

V usage is TRBV11-2 and J usage is TRBJ2-1; 11 bases are a match to TRBD2. CDR3 size: 15 residues. Germline values: CDR1 SGHAT, CDR2 FQNNGV. Trimming cost V 5 bases and J 6 bases; bases outside gene matches: 6. For the CDR3, the DNA is TGTGCCAGCAGCGCACTAGCGGGAGTGATCAATGAGCAGTTCTTC. Protein sequence: CASSALAGVINEQFF.

The V and J genes are TRBV2 and TRBJ2-5; 7 bases map to TRBD2. Germline V gene sequence: CDR1 SNHLY, CDR2 FYNNEI. CDR3 length: 16 amino acids. V shed 7 bases, J shed 5 bases, and the junction held 16 bases outside the gene matches. CDR3 nucleotide sequence: TGTGCCAGCAAGCCTAGCGGCTATGAGCCGGGGGAGACCCAGTACTTC. Protein: CASKPSGYEPGETQYF.

The CDR3 is CASSYSLVGPQSEQYF. For the CDR3, the DNA is TGTGCCAGCAGTTACTCGCTCGTGGGACCCCAAAGCGAGCAGTACTTC. This chain links TRBV6-6 with TRBJ2-7; either TRBD1 or TRBD2 may fit D (5 bases each). Germline V CDR1 and CDR2: MNHNY, SVGAGI (reference sequence). Between the trimmed V and J ends, which lost 0 bases and 6 bases, there was a span of 18 bases. The CDR3 runs 16 residues.